This TCR beta chain was recorded in a study of blood T cells in healthy people across ages. The authors ran a second PCR of roughly 6 to 11 cycles using a sample-barcoded 5' primer and a J-beta primer mix. Each cDNA molecule carried a tag from a template-switch adaptor that contained 12 random nucleotides. TCRdb recomputed calls from the 5' RACE reads with MiXCR, one row per CDR3 protein. The repertoire includes roughly 1,500,000 distinct CDR3 sequences, about 35% of them detected once, and 10% to 12% sits in the top ten. A note on this clonotype: What it binds is unknown.

V gave up 4 bases and J gave up 4 bases, with 11 bases separating them. This CDR3 spans 13 amino acids. Regarding the study as a whole: It was the long-lived donors that had more naive CD4+ cells and higher diversity than aged donors.

PBMCs, at least 6.5 million per sample, were isolated. The source material was blood. This receptor was identified in a woman in her twenties or thirties in good health. This chain joins TRBV12-3 or TRBV12-4 and TRBJ2-7, with D tentatively TRBD1 (5 bases). DNA for the CDR3: TGTGCCAGCAGTTACTCACAGGCTTACGAGCAGTACTTC. Amino acid sequence: CASSYSQAYEQYF.